The T cell receptor beta chain under discussion was sequenced for a study of cytomegalovirus exposure and HLA in healthy donors. The primer mix had 60 Vbeta and 13 Jbeta primers. The table came from immunoSEQ multiplex PCR; TCRdb's copy has only in-frame clones and leaves some out. The table records approximately 100,000 clones, 70% to 85% of them present only once. CDR1 is LNHDA and CDR2 is SQIVND in the germline V gene (reference sequence). V was shortened by 6 bases and J by 8 bases, with 14 bases between the two germline ends. The CDR3 consists of 13 residues. Sequenced sample: PBMCs. The V gene is TRBV19, the J gene TRBJ2-1, with D possibly matching TRBD2 (6 bases). This TCR was recovered from a man aged 35 to 55 in good health and CMV-seropositive. CDR3 in DNA: TGTGCCAGTAGCAGTACTAGCTTGTATGAGCAGTTCTTC. Its protein is CASSSTSLYEQFF.